Reported below is one T cell receptor (beta chain). This specimen comes from a study of blood T cell repertoires in COVID-19. TCRdb's table, derived via immunoSEQ multiplex PCR, lists solely in-frame clones and lacks some. The table records about 220,000 clones, roughly 90% of them present only once. The CDR3 has 15 amino acids. Trimming removed 6 bases from V and 8 bases from J, with 21 bases in between. The V gene's germline CDR1 is MNHEY and CDR2 SVGEGT. Sequenced sample: PBMCs or T cells enriched from blood (not recorded which). The clonotype comes from a woman aged 40 to 49 with acute COVID-19. This chain uses TRBV6-2 or TRBV6-3 with TRBJ2-3, with a weak D call TRBD2 (6 bases). The CDR3 spells CASSLATSRLGTQYF. In nucleotides, the CDR3 is TGTGCCAGCAGCCTAGCGACTAGTCGGCTCGGTACGCAGTATTTT.